This T cell receptor beta chain was recorded in a study of blood T cell repertoires in COVID-19. Study-wide background: The United States, Italy and Spain provided the acute and convalescent COVID-19 samples. In each case, the material was cDNA or gDNA derived from T cells, B-cell-depleted T cells, or PBMCs.

The CDR3 is 19 residues long. The V and J ends lost 5 bases and 0 bases, in that order; junction bases with no gene match: 16. Germline CDR1 and CDR2: SGHTA and FQGNSA. Per the original data handling: How many nucleated cells were present was estimated from reference gene primer amplification. This table comes from immunoSEQ multiplex PCR, and its TCRdb copy is limited to in-frame clones, with some not included. The DNA was the basis for D and trimming; V, J and clone size are from that table. The profile shows roughly 250,000 clones, around 85% of them singletons. The specimen was peripheral blood. This receptor was obtained from a woman aged 55-69 years with active or convalescent COVID-19. The rearrangement uses TRBV7-2 and TRBJ2-3, with 8 nucleotides matching TRBD2. The CDR3 sequence is CASSRRPRAGVGSTDTQYF. The CDR3 nucleotides read TGTGCCAGCAGCCGTAGACCGCGAGCGGGGGTGGGGAGCACAGATACGCAGTATTTT.